This T cell receptor (beta chain) was retrieved from a study of vaccination and CD4 T cells after COVID-19. This clonotype was found a few times. As yet, its antigen is unknown. As for treatment: roughly 10-day PBMC culture with coronavirus spike peptide pools or control peptides (ViraFEST assay). Once peptide pools had expanded antigen-specific T cells, ViraFEST sequenced TCRs. Roughly 2 million PBMCs were grown per well alongside 8.5 to 10 IU/ml IL-2 and roughly 9.4 ug/ml peptide pools. With the Oncomine TCR Beta short-read assay, DNA from cultured CD4+ T cells was sequenced. TCRdb itself ran the PCR reads through MiXCR, one entry per CDR3 protein. This sample yields more than 15,000 distinct CDR3 sequences, of which around 45% are seen a single time; approximately 15% belongs to the top ten. Germline loops: CDR1 SGHAT, CDR2 FQNNGV. The CDR3 covers 17 residues. Trimming removed 5 bases from V and 7 bases from J; junction bases left unmatched: 10.

The chain recombines TRBV11-2 with TRBJ1-6; 11 nucleotides line up with TRBD1. The sequence was obtained from a human donor who had recovered from COVID-19. What was sequenced was CD4+ T cells from blood, cultured in vitro. The DNA for the CDR3 is TGTGCCAGCAGCCCCCGGATGAGGGACAGGGGGAATTCACCCCTCCACTTT. Encoded protein: CASSPRMRDRGNSPLHF.